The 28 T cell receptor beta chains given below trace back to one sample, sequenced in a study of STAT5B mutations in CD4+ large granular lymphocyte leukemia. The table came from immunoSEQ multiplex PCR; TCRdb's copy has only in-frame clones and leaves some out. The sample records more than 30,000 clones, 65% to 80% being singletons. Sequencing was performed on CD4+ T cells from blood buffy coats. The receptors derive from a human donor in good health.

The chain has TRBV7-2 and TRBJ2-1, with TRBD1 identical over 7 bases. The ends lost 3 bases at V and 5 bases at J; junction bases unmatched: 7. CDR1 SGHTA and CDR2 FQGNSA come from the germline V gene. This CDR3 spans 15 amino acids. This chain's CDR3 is CASSLKRTGDNEQFF. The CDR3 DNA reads TGTGCCAGCAGCTTGAAGAGAACAGGGGACAATGAGCAGTTCTTC. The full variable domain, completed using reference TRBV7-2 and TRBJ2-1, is GAGVSQSPSNKVTEKGKDVELRCDPISGHTALYWYRQSLGQGLEFLIYFQGNSAPDKSGLPSDRFSAERTGGSVSTLTIQRTQQEDSAVYLCASSLKRTGDNEQFFGPGTRLTVL.

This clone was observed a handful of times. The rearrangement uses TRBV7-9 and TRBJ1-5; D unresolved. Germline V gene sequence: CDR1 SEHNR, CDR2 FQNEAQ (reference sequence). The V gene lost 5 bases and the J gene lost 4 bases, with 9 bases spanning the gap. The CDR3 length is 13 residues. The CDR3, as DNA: TGTGCCAGCAGCCCTAAAGAAAATCAGCCCCAGCATTTT. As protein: CASSPKENQPQHF.

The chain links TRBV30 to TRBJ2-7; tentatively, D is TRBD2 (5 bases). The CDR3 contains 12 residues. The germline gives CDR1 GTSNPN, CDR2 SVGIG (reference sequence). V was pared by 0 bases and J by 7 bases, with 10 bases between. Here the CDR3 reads CAWSVWTWEQYF. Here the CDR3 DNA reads TGTGCCTGGAGTGTCTGGACTTGGGAGCAGTACTTC.

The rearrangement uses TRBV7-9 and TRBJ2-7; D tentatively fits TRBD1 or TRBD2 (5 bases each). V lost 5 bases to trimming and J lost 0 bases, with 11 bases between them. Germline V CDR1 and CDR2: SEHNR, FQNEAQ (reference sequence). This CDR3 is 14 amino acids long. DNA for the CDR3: TGTGCCAGCAGCGGACGGGACGGCTCCTACGAGCAGTACTTC. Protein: CASSGRDGSYEQYF.

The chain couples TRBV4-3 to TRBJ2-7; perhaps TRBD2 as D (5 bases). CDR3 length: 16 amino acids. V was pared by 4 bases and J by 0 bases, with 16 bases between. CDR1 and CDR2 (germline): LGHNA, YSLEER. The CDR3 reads CASSPSLGVSSYEQYF. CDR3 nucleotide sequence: TGCGCCAGCAGCCCTAGTCTCGGGGTATCCTCCTACGAGCAGTACTTC.

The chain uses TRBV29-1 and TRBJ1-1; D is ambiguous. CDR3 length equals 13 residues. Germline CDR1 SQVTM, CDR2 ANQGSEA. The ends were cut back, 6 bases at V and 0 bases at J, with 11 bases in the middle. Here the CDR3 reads CSVRSVLNTEAFF. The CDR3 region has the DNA TGCAGCGTACGATCGGTCCTGAACACTGAAGCTTTCTTT.

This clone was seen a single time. The CDR3 reads CASWTAGAPYNEQFF. CDR3 bases: TGTGCCAGCTGGACGGCGGGAGCCCCCTACAATGAGCAGTTCTTC. The rearrangement links TRBV27 to TRBJ2-1; 7 bases are shared with TRBD2. V lost 8 bases to trimming and J lost 2 bases; unmatched junction nucleotides: 9. The CDR3 covers 15 residues. CDR1 MNHEY and CDR2 SMNVEV come from the germline V gene (reference sequence).

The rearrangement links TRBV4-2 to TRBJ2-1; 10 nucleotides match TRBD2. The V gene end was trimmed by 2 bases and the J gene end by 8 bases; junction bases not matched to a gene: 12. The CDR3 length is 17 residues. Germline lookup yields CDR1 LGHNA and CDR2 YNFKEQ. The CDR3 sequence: CASSQIRASGSIYEQFF. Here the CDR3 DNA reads TGTGCCAGCAGCCAAATCCGGGCTAGCGGGAGTATCTATGAGCAGTTCTTC.

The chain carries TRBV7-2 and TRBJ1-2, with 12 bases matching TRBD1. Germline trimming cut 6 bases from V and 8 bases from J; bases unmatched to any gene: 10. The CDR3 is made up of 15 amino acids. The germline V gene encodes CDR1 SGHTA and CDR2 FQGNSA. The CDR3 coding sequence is TGTGCCAGCAGAATCCGGGACAGGGGGCGGGAGGGCTACACCTTC. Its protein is CASRIRDRGREGYTF.

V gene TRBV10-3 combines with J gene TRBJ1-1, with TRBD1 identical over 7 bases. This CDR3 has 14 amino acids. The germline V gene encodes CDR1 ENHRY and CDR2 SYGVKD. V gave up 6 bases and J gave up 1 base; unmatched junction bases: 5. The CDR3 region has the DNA TGTGCCATCAGCTCCGGGACAGCGAACACTGAAGCTTTCTTT. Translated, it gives CAISSGTANTEAFF.

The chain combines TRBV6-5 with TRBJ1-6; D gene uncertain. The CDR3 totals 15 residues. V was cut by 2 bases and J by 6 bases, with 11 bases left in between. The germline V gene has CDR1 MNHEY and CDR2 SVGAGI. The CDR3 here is CASSYGRPPNSPLHF. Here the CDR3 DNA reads TGTGCCAGCAGTTACGGGAGGCCTCCTAATTCACCCCTCCACTTT.

DNA for the CDR3: TGTGCCAGCAGCGTAGGGGCCTCCTACAATGAGCAGTTCTTC. Protein: CASSVGASYNEQFF. This sequence joins TRBV9 and TRBJ2-1; D remains ambiguous. Germline V gene lookup returns CDR1 SGDLS and CDR2 YYNGEE. This CDR3 comprises 14 residues. The V gene lost 0 bases and the J gene lost 0 bases, with 4 bases spanning the gap. The whole variable domain, remainder taken from reference TRBV9 and TRBJ2-1, is DSGVTQTPKHLITATGQRVTLRCSPRSGDLSVYWYQQSLDQGLQFLIQYYNGEERAKGNILERFSAQQFPDLHSELNLSSLELGDSALYFCASSVGASYNEQFFGPGTRLTVL.

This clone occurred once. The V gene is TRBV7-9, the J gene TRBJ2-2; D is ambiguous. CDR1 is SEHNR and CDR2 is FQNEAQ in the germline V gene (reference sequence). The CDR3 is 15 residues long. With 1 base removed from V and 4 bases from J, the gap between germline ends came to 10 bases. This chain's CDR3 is CASSLGRAATGELFF. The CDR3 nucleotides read TGTGCCAGCAGCTTAGGTAGGGCTGCCACCGGGGAGCTGTTTTTT.

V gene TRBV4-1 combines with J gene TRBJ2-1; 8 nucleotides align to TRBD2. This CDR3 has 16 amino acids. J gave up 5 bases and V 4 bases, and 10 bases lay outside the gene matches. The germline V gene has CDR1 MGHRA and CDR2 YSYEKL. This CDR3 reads CASSPPESGGNNEQFF. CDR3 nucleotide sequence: TGCGCCAGCAGCCCCCCCGAAAGCGGGGGCAACAATGAGCAGTTCTTC.

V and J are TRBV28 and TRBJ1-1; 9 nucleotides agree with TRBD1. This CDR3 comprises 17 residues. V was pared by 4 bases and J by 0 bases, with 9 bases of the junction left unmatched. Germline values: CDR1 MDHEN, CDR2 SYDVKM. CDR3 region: CASSSWGRQGVNTEAFF. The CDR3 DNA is TGTGCCAGCAGTTCCTGGGGTCGACAGGGGGTGAACACTGAAGCTTTCTTT. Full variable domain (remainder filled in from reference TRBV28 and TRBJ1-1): DVKVTQSSRYLVKRTGEKVFLECVQDMDHENMFWYRQDPGLGLRLIYFSYDVKMKEKGDIPEGYSVSREKKERFSLILESASTNQTSMYLCASSSWGRQGVNTEAFFGQGTRLTVV.

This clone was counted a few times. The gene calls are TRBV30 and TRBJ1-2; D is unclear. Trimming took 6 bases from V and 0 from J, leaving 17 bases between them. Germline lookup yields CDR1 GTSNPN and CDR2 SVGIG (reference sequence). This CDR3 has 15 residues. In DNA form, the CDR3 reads TGTGCCTGTTCCTGGCCCCGGACGGCTAACTATGGCTACACCTTC. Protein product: CACSWPRTANYGYTF.

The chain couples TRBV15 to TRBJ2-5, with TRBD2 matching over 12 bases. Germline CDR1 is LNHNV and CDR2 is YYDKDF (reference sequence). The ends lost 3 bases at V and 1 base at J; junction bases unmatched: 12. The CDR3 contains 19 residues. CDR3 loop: CATSRGRSTGLAGQETQYF. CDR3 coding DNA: TGTGCCACCAGCAGGGGCCGAAGTACGGGACTAGCGGGCCAAGAGACCCAGTACTTC.

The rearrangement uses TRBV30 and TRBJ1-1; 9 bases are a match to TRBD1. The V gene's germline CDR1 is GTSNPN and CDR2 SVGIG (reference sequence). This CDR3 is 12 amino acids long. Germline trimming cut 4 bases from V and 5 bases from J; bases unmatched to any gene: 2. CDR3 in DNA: TGTGCCTGGACGACAGGGGGTACTGAAGCTTTCTTT. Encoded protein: CAWTTGGTEAFF.

The CDR3 DNA follows: TGCGCCAGCAGCTTGGAGAAAGGGACTGGAAACACCATATATTTT. Its protein product is CASSLEKGTGNTIYF. The chain joins TRBV5-1 to TRBJ1-3; no clear D. The CDR3 loop spans 15 amino acids. The ends were cut back, 0 bases at V and 2 bases at J, with 9 bases in the middle. The V gene's germline CDR1 is SGHRS and CDR2 YFSETQ.

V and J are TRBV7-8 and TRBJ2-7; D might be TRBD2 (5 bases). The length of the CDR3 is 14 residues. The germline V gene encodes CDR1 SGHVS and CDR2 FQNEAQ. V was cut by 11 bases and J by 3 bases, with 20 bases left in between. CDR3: CASSFEGGYYEQYF. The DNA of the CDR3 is TGTGCCTCCAGCTTCGAAGGAGGATACTACGAGCAGTACTTC. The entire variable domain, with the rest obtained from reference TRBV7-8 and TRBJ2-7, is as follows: GAGVSQSPRYKVAKRGQDVALRCDPISGHVSLFWYQQALGQGPEFLTYFQNEAQLDKSGLPSDRFFAERPEGSVSTLKIQRTQQEDSAVYLCASSFEGGYYEQYFGPGTRLTVT.

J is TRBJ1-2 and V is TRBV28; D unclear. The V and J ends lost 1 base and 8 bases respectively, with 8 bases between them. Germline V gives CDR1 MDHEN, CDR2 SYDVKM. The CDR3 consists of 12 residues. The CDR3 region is CASSLYQTGYTF. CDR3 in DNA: TGTGCCAGCAGTTTATACCAGACAGGCTACACCTTC.

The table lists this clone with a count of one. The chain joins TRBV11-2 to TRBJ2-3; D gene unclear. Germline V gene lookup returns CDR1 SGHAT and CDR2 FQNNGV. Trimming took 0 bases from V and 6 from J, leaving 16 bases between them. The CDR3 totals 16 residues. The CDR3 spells CASSLDLGLPRDTQYF. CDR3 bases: TGTGCCAGCAGCTTAGATCTAGGGCTCCCGCGGGATACGCAGTATTTT.

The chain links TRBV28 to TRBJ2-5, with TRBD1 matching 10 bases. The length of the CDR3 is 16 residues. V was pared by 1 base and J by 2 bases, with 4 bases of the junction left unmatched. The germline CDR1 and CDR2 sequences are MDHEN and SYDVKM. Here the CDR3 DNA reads TGTGCCAGCAGTTTATTGGGGACAGGGGAGCAAGAGACCCAGTACTTC. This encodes CASSLLGTGEQETQYF. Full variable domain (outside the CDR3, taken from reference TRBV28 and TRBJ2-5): DVKVTQSSRYLVKRTGEKVFLECVQDMDHENMFWYRQDPGLGLRLIYFSYDVKMKEKGDIPEGYSVSREKKERFSLILESASTNQTSMYLCASSLLGTGEQETQYFGPGTRLLVL.

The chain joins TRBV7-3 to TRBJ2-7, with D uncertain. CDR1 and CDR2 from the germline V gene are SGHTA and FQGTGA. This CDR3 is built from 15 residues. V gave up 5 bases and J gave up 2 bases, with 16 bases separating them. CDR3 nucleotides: TGTGCCAGCAGCCTTAGGCACACGGTCCCCTACGAGCAGTACTTC. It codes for CASSLRHTVPYEQYF.

The CDR3 is CASSHRTSGGAGNNEQFF. DNA for the CDR3: TGTGCCAGCAGCCACCGGACTAGCGGGGGGGCCGGGAACAATGAGCAGTTCTTC. The rearrangement joins TRBV7-6 to TRBJ2-1, with 15 bases fitting TRBD2. The V gene end was trimmed by 5 bases and the J gene end by 5 bases; junction bases not matched to a gene: 10. The germline CDR1 and CDR2 sequences are SGHVS and FNYEAQ. The CDR3 extends over 18 amino acids. The variable domain in full, with the rest retrieved from reference TRBV7-6 and TRBJ2-1, is GAGVSQSPRYKVTKRGQDVALRCDPISGHVSLYWYRQALGQGPEFLTYFNYEAQQDKSGLPNDRFSAERPEGSISTLTIQRTEQRDSAMYRCASSHRTSGGAGNNEQFFGPGTRLTVL.

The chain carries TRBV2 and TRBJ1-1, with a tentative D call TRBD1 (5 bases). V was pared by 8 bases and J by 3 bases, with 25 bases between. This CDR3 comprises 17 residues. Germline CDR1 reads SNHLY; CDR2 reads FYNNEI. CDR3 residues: CASGLKMGGGLDTEAFF. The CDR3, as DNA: TGTGCCAGCGGCCTTAAGATGGGGGGAGGGTTAGACACTGAAGCTTTCTTT.

CDR3 amino acids: CASRLAGGTETQYF. The CDR3, as DNA: TGTGCCAGCAGGCTAGCGGGAGGAACAGAGACCCAGTACTTC. This rearrangement joins TRBV6-5 to TRBJ2-5; 11 bases are shared with TRBD2. CDR3 length: 14 amino acids. In germline, CDR1 is MNHEY, CDR2 SVGAGI. Trimming at V came to 6 bases and at J to 4 bases, leaving 4 bases not matched to a gene.

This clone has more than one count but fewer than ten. The CDR3 DNA sequence: TGTGCCAGCAGAGGGACAGGCGGGAATCAGCCCCAGCATTTT. Translation gives CASRGTGGNQPQHF. V is TRBV7-2 and J is TRBJ1-5; 8 bases are shared with TRBD1. From germline, CDR1 is SGHTA and CDR2 FQGNSA. After removal of 6 bases from V and 4 bases from J, the junction contained 5 bases not matched to a gene. The CDR3 runs 14 residues.